The 25 T cell receptor beta chains below all came from one sample that was sequenced in a study of blood T cells in healthy people across ages. Through a sample-barcoded 5' primer and a J-beta primer mix, a second PCR was run for roughly 6 to 11 cycles. TCRdb analysed the 5' RACE reads with MiXCR anew, one entry per CDR3 protein. In the table there are 1.5 million to 1.8 million distinct CDR3 sequences, around 40% of which are singletons. The sequenced material came from blood. The receptors were gathered from a young woman in good health.

The chain joins TRBV13 to TRBJ1-2; 7 bases are shared with TRBD1. In germline, CDR1 is PRHDT, CDR2 FYEKMQ (reference sequence). After removal of 5 bases from V and 0 bases from J, the junction contained 12 bases not matched to a gene. The CDR3 is 17 amino acids. CDR3: CASSTYSGTAANYGYTF. DNA of the CDR3: TGTGCCAGCAGCACCTACTCCGGGACAGCCGCTAACTATGGCTACACCTTC.

This clonotype was seen only a few times. This chain joins TRBV4-2 and TRBJ1-2; maybe TRBD1 (5 bases). The germline CDR1 and CDR2 sequences are LGHNA and YNFKEQ. The germline V and J ends were trimmed by 0 bases and 3 bases, with 8 bases remaining between them. This CDR3 has 14 residues. This CDR3 reads CASSQDMGDYGYTF. CDR3 coding DNA: TGTGCCAGCAGCCAAGATATGGGGGACTATGGCTACACCTTC.

In this sample, this clonotype turned up a few times. This chain joins TRBV10-3 and TRBJ1-4; D is possibly TRBD1 (5 bases). CDR3 length: 12 residues. Trimming stripped 11 bases from V and 4 bases from J, with 11 bases between. Germline V gives CDR1 ENHRY, CDR2 SYGVKD. The CDR3 spells CASRDFNEKLFF. CDR3 nucleotides: TGTGCCTCGAGGGACTTTAATGAAAAACTGTTTTTT.

This clonotype was found a few times. V gene TRBV29-1 combines with J gene TRBJ1-2, with no clear D. V lost 6 bases and J 4 bases, leaving 18 bases between the germline ends. The CDR3 loop spans 14 amino acids. The germline CDR1 and CDR2 sequences are SQVTM and ANQGSEA. The CDR3 nucleotides read TGCAGCGTGCACGGGAGACAAGGAAGCTATGGCTACACCTTC. Residues: CSVHGRQGSYGYTF.

The chain recombines TRBV6-1 with TRBJ2-6; D is unclear. Germline CDR1 and CDR2: MNHNS and SASEGT. Between the trimmed V and J ends, which lost 5 bases and 0 bases, there was a span of 14 bases. This CDR3 has 17 amino acids. CDR3 DNA sequence: TGTGCCAGCAGTCCGTCGCACCTAGGCTCTGGGGCCAACGTCCTGACTTTC. Its translation is CASSPSHLGSGANVLTF.

This clonotype was recorded a few times. The chain is built from TRBV7-2 and TRBJ1-5; 8 bases align to TRBD1. Germline CDR1 SGHTA, CDR2 FQGNSA. J lost 5 bases, V lost 5 bases, and 2 bases had no gene match. This CDR3 has 13 residues. The CDR3 protein is CASSKTGDQPQHF. The CDR3 bases are TGTGCCAGCAGCAAGACAGGGGATCAGCCCCAGCATTTT.

The chain has TRBV7-9 and TRBJ2-1; D remains ambiguous. This CDR3 comprises 15 residues. Germline V CDR1 and CDR2: SEHNR, FQNEAQ (reference sequence). Trimming took 1 base from V and 1 from J, leaving 8 bases between them. The CDR3 nucleotides read TGTGCCAGCAGCTTAGGAGAAGCTTCCTACAATGAGCAGTTCTTC. Residues: CASSLGEASYNEQFF.

This chain connects TRBV4-1 to TRBJ2-7; D remains ambiguous. Trimming left V 0 bases short and J 2 bases short, with 11 bases between. The CDR3 runs 15 residues. In germline, CDR1 is MGHRA, CDR2 YSYEKL. The CDR3: CASSQDPSDTYEQYF. In nucleotides, the CDR3 is TGCGCCAGCAGCCAAGATCCTTCTGATACCTACGAGCAGTACTTC.

This clonotype was observed once. V and J are TRBV28 and TRBJ2-5, with 10 nucleotides matching TRBD1. CDR1 and CDR2 (germline): MDHEN, SYDVKM. The CDR3 is made up of 15 amino acids. The V segment lost 5 bases and the J segment 13 bases; nucleotides outside the gene matches: 16. The CDR3 loop reads CASSGPGQGTYERYF. CDR3 DNA: TGTGCCAGCAGTGGACCGGGACAGGGGACCTACGAGCGGTACTTC. Full variable domain (remainder filled in from reference TRBV28 and TRBJ2-5): DVKVTQSSRYLVKRTGEKVFLECVQDMDHENMFWYRQDPGLGLRLIYFSYDVKMKEKGDIPEGYSVSREKKERFSLILESASTNQTSMYLCASSGPGQGTYERYFGPGTRLLVL.

This chain links TRBV6-5 with TRBJ1-2, with unresolved D. V was cut by 6 bases and J by 5 bases, with 16 bases left in between. The length of the CDR3 is 14 residues. Germline CDR1 is MNHEY and CDR2 is SVGAGI. This CDR3 is CASSPALLGYGYTF. The CDR3 DNA sequence: TGTGCCAGCAGCCCGGCCCTGCTTGGGTATGGCTACACCTTC.

The chain is built from TRBV6-5 and TRBJ2-5; D is unclear. Trimming removed 9 bases at V and 0 bases at J, with 11 bases between. Germline CDR1 reads MNHEY; CDR2 reads SVGAGI. This CDR3 has 13 amino acids. The CDR3, as DNA: TGTGCCAGGACCTACAAGCACCAAGAGACCCAGTACTTC. Encoded protein: CARTYKHQETQYF.

This clonotype was seen only a few times. CDR3 bases: TGCGCCAGCAGCTCCCGTTTTCCCCCATTGCGTCCCTACGAGCAGTACTTC. Translating gives CASSSRFPPLRPYEQYF. The chain is built from TRBV5-1 and TRBJ2-7; no definite D call. This CDR3 has 17 amino acids. Trimming left V 3 bases short and J 2 bases short, with 21 bases between. In germline, CDR1 is SGHRS, CDR2 YFSETQ.

This clonotype has just a few counts. This chain links TRBV7-2 with TRBJ2-7; D possibly uses TRBD1 or TRBD2 (5 bases each). V was clipped by 2 bases and J by 4 bases, with 12 bases between them. Germline values: CDR1 SGHTA, CDR2 FQGNSA. The CDR3 sequence is 14 residues long. The CDR3 region is CASSLRARGYEQYF. CDR3 DNA: TGTGCCAGCAGCTTACGTGCGAGGGGTTACGAGCAGTACTTC. Full variable domain (rest looked up from reference TRBV7-2 and TRBJ2-7): GAGVSQSPSNKVTEKGKDVELRCDPISGHTALYWYRQSLGQGLEFLIYFQGNSAPDKSGLPSDRFSAERTGGSVSTLTIQRTQQEDSAVYLCASSLRARGYEQYFGPGTRLTVT.

This clonotype was detected only a few times. This chain joins TRBV6-4 and TRBJ2-1; D gene ambiguous. TRBJ2-7 explains the end of the DNA better; the J call may be wrong. The germline V gene has CDR1 MRHNA and CDR2 SNTAGT. This CDR3 spans 16 amino acids. The chain's CDR3 is CASSDSTGSSYNEQYF. The CDR3 bases are TGTGCCAGCAGTGACTCGACTGGCAGCTCCTACAATGAGCAGTACTTC.

The chain carries TRBV4-1 and TRBJ2-1; 9 bases fit TRBD2. V was clipped by 1 base and J by 4 bases; unmatched bases: 5. The CDR3 is 16 residues long. Germline CDR1 and CDR2: MGHRA and YSYEKL. The CDR3: CASSQGPAGGYNEQFF. For the CDR3, the DNA is TGCGCCAGCAGCCAAGGTCCAGCGGGGGGTTACAATGAGCAGTTCTTC.

This chain connects TRBV3-1 to TRBJ2-5, with a possible D match to TRBD2 (6 bases). The CDR3 sequence is 15 residues long. V was trimmed by 0 bases and J by 5 bases, leaving 13 bases between them. Per germline, CDR1 LGHDT and CDR2 YNNKEL (reference sequence). DNA for the CDR3: TGTGCCAGCAGCCAAGAGGTGGAGGGTGGGGAGACCCAGTACTTC. It yields the protein CASSQEVEGGETQYF.

With respect to this clonotype: At one boundary the junction diverges from the germline segment, which might be a read error. The chain has TRBV2 and TRBJ2-5, with 8 positions matching TRBD2. Germline CDR1 reads SNHLY; CDR2 reads FYNNEI. The CDR3 length is 15 residues. CDR3 DNA sequence: TGTGCCAGCACGAGCGGGGGAGCGTACCAAGAGGCCCAGTACTTC. Translation: CASTSGGAYQEAQYF.

This clonotype was detected a few times. The chain uses TRBV6-5 and TRBJ2-7, with 8 bases lining up with TRBD1. Germline V gene data show CDR1 as MNHEY and CDR2 as SVGAGI. V lost 8 bases, J lost 5 bases, and 5 bases stayed unmatched. The CDR3 consists of 12 residues. CDR3 nucleotide sequence: TGTGCCAGCCTGACAGGGGAAGACGAGCAGTACTTC. Translating gives CASLTGEDEQYF.

As for this clonotype: It may be a read error: a sequence one base away is much more abundant. This rearrangement joins TRBV20-1 to TRBJ2-3; possibly TRBD1 for D (5 bases). The germline gives CDR1 DFQATT, CDR2 SNEGSKA (reference sequence). This CDR3 is 12 amino acids long. The CDR3 nucleotides are TGCAGTGCTAGGCGGTACACAGGTACGCAGTATTTT. Its protein is CSARRYTGTQYF.

The chain uses TRBV6-5 and TRBJ1-2; the D gene is possibly TRBD1 (5 bases). V lost 4 bases to trimming and J lost 8 bases, with 20 bases between them. This CDR3 is 15 amino acids long. The germline V gene has CDR1 MNHEY and CDR2 SVGAGI. The CDR3: CASSCSRLAWGGYTF. In DNA form, the CDR3 reads TGTGCCAGCAGTTGCTCCCGTCTCGCCTGGGGCGGCTACACCTTC.

In this sample, this clonotype turned up a few times. This sequence joins TRBV20-1 and TRBJ2-1; TRBD2 aligns across 9 bases. Unmatched junction bases numbered 7, after V lost 6 bases and J lost 4 bases. CDR1 is DFQATT and CDR2 is SNEGSKA in the germline V gene (reference sequence). The CDR3 is 14 amino acids. The CDR3, as DNA: TGCAGTGCGTCGCGGGAGGGCCGTTACAATGAGCAGTTCTTC. Its protein is CSASREGRYNEQFF.

V is TRBV20-1 and J is TRBJ2-7; TRBD2 might be the D (7 bases). V was clipped by 5 bases and J by 0 bases, with 17 bases between them. The CDR3 consists of 15 residues. In germline, CDR1 is DFQATT, CDR2 SNEGSKA (reference sequence). CDR3 region: CSAGGAGLPSYEQYF. Here the CDR3 DNA reads TGCAGTGCTGGGGGGGCGGGCCTTCCCTCCTACGAGCAGTACTTC.

This chain uses TRBV6-1 with TRBJ2-1; tentative D call: TRBD2 (6 bases). This CDR3 is 15 amino acids long. Germline lookup yields CDR1 MNHNS and CDR2 SASEGT. Trimming removed 8 bases at V and 6 bases at J, with 20 bases between. This CDR3 is CASGFGSGVLNEQFF. The CDR3, as DNA: TGTGCCAGCGGCTTTGGATCGGGGGTTCTCAATGAGCAGTTCTTC.

This clonotype occurred a few times. The chain carries TRBV12-3 or TRBV12-4 and TRBJ2-3; TRBD2 might be the D (5 bases). The CDR3 sequence is 14 residues long. Trimming took 5 bases from V and 7 from J, leaving 16 bases between them. The CDR3 sequence is CASSPGSNGNTQYF. The CDR3, as DNA: TGTGCCAGCAGTCCGGGATCCAATGGGAATACGCAGTATTTT.

A word on this clonotype: The junction differs from germline at one of its ends, possibly a read error. The gene calls are TRBV4-3 and TRBJ1-1; D may be TRBD1 (5 bases). Germline CDR1 is LGHNA and CDR2 is YSLEER. CDR3 size: 16 residues. CDR3 in amino acids: CASSVETAHMNTEVFF. The CDR3 nucleotides read TGCGCCAGCAGCGTAGAGACAGCTCACATGAACACTGAAGTTTTCTTT.